Listed below are T cell receptor beta chains from one sample, sequenced in a study of tumour-infiltrating T cells in Burkitt lymphoma. Clones were sequenced by immunoSEQ multiplex PCR, and TCRdb holds only the in-frame ones, with some missing. Of tens of thousands of clones in the sample, roughly 31% are singletons; the top ten hold approximately 2.6%. Sequencing used tumor tissue. The receptors originated from a human donor with Burkitt lymphoma. Both conserved end residues are part of each CDR3. Fields, in order: clone size, J gene, V gene, CDR3 length, D gene, CDR3 protein, CDR3 DNA. The D gene is left open where the match is weak. The size of a clone is reported for some rows only, either as once, few or many, or as a class for expanded clones.

clone size: -
J gene: TRBJ1-4
V gene: TRBV14
CDR3 length: 17
D gene: TRBD1
CDR3 protein: CASSQAGTESFPYGLFF
CDR3 DNA: TGTGCCAGCAGCCAGGCAGGGACAGAAAGTTTTCCTTATGGACTGTTTTTT

clone size: few
J gene: TRBJ2-1
V gene: TRBV29-1
CDR3 length: 14
D gene: TRBD1
CDR3 protein: CSVLGTGAYNEQFF
CDR3 DNA: TGCAGCGTTCTGGGGACAGGGGCCTACAATGAGCAGTTCTTC

clone size: -
J gene: TRBJ2-1
V gene: TRBV7-2
CDR3 length: 14
D gene: -
CDR3 protein: CASSLVVAYNEQFF
CDR3 DNA: TGTGCCAGCAGCTTAGTAGTGGCCTACAATGAGCAGTTCTTC

clone size: -
J gene: TRBJ2-1
V gene: TRBV6-1
CDR3 length: 13
D gene: -
CDR3 protein: CASVEGAEGEQFF
CDR3 DNA: TGTGCCAGCGTGGAGGGGGCGGAGGGAGAGCAGTTCTTC

clone size: few
J gene: TRBJ2-5
V gene: TRBV5-4
CDR3 length: 14
D gene: -
CDR3 protein: CASSRPGQKETQYF
CDR3 DNA: TGTGCCAGCAGCCGCCCCGGACAGAAAGAGACCCAGTACTTC

clone size: few
J gene: TRBJ1-2
V gene: TRBV13
CDR3 length: 13
D gene: -
CDR3 protein: CASSFPNNYGYTF
CDR3 DNA: TGTGCCAGCAGCTTCCCTAACAACTATGGCTACACCTTC

clone size: few
J gene: TRBJ1-2
V gene: TRBV25-1
CDR3 length: 13
D gene: -
CDR3 protein: CASSESGRYGYTF
CDR3 DNA: TGTGCCAGCAGTGAATCAGGCCGCTATGGCTACACCTTC

clone size: -
J gene: TRBJ1-1
V gene: TRBV5-1
CDR3 length: 13
D gene: TRBD1
CDR3 protein: CASTQDRETEAFF
CDR3 DNA: TGCGCCAGCACCCAGGACAGGGAGACTGAAGCTTTCTTT

clone size: -
J gene: TRBJ2-7
V gene: TRBV4-2
CDR3 length: 14
D gene: TRBD2
CDR3 protein: CASSQGTGGLEQYF
CDR3 DNA: TGTGCCAGCAGCCAGGGGACGGGGGGGCTCGAGCAGTACTTC

clone size: -
J gene: TRBJ2-2
V gene: TRBV29-1
CDR3 length: 14
D gene: -
CDR3 protein: CSVEVTANTGELFF
CDR3 DNA: TGCAGCGTTGAAGTGACAGCGAACACCGGGGAGCTGTTTTTT

clone size: few
J gene: TRBJ2-7
V gene: TRBV4-1
CDR3 length: 14
D gene: TRBD1
CDR3 protein: CASSHGTGLYEQYF
CDR3 DNA: TGCGCCAGCAGCCACGGGACAGGGCTTTACGAGCAGTACTTC

clone size: -
J gene: TRBJ1-1
V gene: TRBV7-2
CDR3 length: 15
D gene: -
CDR3 protein: CASSLWDTMNTEAFF
CDR3 DNA: TGTGCCAGCAGCTTATGGGACACTATGAACACTGAAGCTTTCTTT

clone size: few
J gene: TRBJ2-2
V gene: TRBV11-2
CDR3 length: 14
D gene: -
CDR3 protein: CASSPSGFTGDLFF
CDR3 DNA: TGTGCCAGCAGCCCCAGCGGTTTCACCGGGGATCTGTTTTTT

clone size: -
J gene: TRBJ1-1
V gene: TRBV5-1
CDR3 length: 15
D gene: -
CDR3 protein: CASSRGGRGVTEAFF
CDR3 DNA: TGCGCCAGCAGCCGGGGGGGGAGGGGAGTGACTGAAGCTTTCTTT

clone size: -
J gene: TRBJ2-3
V gene: TRBV19
CDR3 length: 14
D gene: TRBD1
CDR3 protein: CASSRQGTGDTQYF
CDR3 DNA: TGTGCCAGTAGTAGACAGGGTACGGGAGATACGCAGTATTTT

clone size: few
J gene: TRBJ1-3
V gene: TRBV4-1
CDR3 length: 13
D gene: -
CDR3 protein: CASSQPTTDTIYF
CDR3 DNA: TGCGCCAGCAGCCAACCTACCACGGACACCATATATTTT

clone size: -
J gene: TRBJ1-2
V gene: TRBV27
CDR3 length: 14
D gene: TRBD1
CDR3 protein: CATAPWDRSKGYTF
CDR3 DNA: TGTGCCACCGCACCCTGGGACAGGAGTAAAGGCTACACCTTC

clone size: -
J gene: TRBJ2-3
V gene: TRBV14
CDR3 length: 14
D gene: -
CDR3 protein: CASSRIFLTDTQYF
CDR3 DNA: TGTGCCAGCAGCCGAATATTCCTCACAGATACGCAGTATTTT

clone size: -
J gene: TRBJ2-7
V gene: TRBV27
CDR3 length: 16
D gene: -
CDR3 protein: CASSTTGTPAIYEQYF
CDR3 DNA: TGTGCCAGCAGTACTACGGGGACACCGGCGATCTACGAGCAGTACTTC

clone size: few
J gene: TRBJ2-2
V gene: TRBV12-5
CDR3 length: 14
D gene: TRBD2
CDR3 protein: CASGISGVTGELFF
CDR3 DNA: TGTGCTAGTGGGATAAGCGGGGTTACCGGGGAGCTGTTTTTT

clone size: once
J gene: TRBJ1-2
V gene: TRBV6-6
CDR3 length: 15
D gene: -
CDR3 protein: CASSKDSNLNYGYTF
CDR3 DNA: TGTGCCAGCAGTAAAGACAGCAATCTTAACTATGGCTACACCTTC

clone size: -
J gene: TRBJ1-5
V gene: TRBV4-3
CDR3 length: 15
D gene: -
CDR3 protein: CASSQEFHSNQPQHF
CDR3 DNA: TGCGCCAGCAGCCAAGAATTTCATAGCAATCAGCCCCAGCATTTT

clone size: few
J gene: TRBJ2-7
V gene: TRBV5-1
CDR3 length: 15
D gene: TRBD2
CDR3 protein: CASSLGLAGTYEQYF
CDR3 DNA: TGCGCCAGCAGCTTGGGACTAGCGGGAACTTACGAGCAGTACTTC

clone size: -
J gene: TRBJ1-1
V gene: TRBV4-1
CDR3 length: 15
D gene: -
CDR3 protein: CASSQAQGSNTEAFF
CDR3 DNA: TGCGCCAGCAGCCAAGCACAGGGCTCGAACACTGAAGCTTTCTTT

clone size: -
J gene: TRBJ1-5
V gene: TRBV5-1
CDR3 length: 15
D gene: -
CDR3 protein: CASSLSGHSNQPQHF
CDR3 DNA: TGCGCCAGCAGCTTGTCTGGGCATAGCAATCAGCCCCAGCATTTT

clone size: -
J gene: TRBJ1-2
V gene: TRBV27
CDR3 length: 14
D gene: TRBD1
CDR3 protein: CASSAQQGWSGYTF
CDR3 DNA: TGTGCCAGCAGTGCCCAACAGGGGTGGAGTGGCTACACCTTC

clone size: few
J gene: TRBJ1-6
V gene: TRBV18
CDR3 length: 12
D gene: -
CDR3 protein: CASSALNSPLHF
CDR3 DNA: TGTGCCAGCTCAGCTTTGAATTCACCCCTCCACTTT

clone size: -
J gene: TRBJ2-7
V gene: TRBV7-8
CDR3 length: 15
D gene: TRBD2
CDR3 protein: CASSRRTSGYYEQYF
CDR3 DNA: TGTGCCAGCAGCCGAAGGACTAGCGGGTACTACGAGCAGTACTTC

clone size: few
J gene: TRBJ1-5
V gene: TRBV4-1
CDR3 length: 15
D gene: TRBD1
CDR3 protein: CASSQTGTGNQPQHF
CDR3 DNA: TGCGCCAGCAGCCAGACCGGGACAGGAAATCAGCCCCAGCATTTT

clone size: few
J gene: TRBJ2-2
V gene: TRBV4-3
CDR3 length: 17
D gene: TRBD2
CDR3 protein: CASSQEAGGYGTGELFF
CDR3 DNA: TGCGCCAGCAGCCAAGAGGCGGGGGGGTATGGCACCGGGGAGCTGTTTTTT

clone size: -
J gene: TRBJ2-1
V gene: TRBV5-1
CDR3 length: 15
D gene: TRBD2
CDR3 protein: CASRLTSGGAGEQFF
CDR3 DNA: TGCGCCAGCAGACTCACTAGCGGGGGGGCCGGGGAGCAGTTCTTC

clone size: few
J gene: TRBJ1-1
V gene: TRBV29-1
CDR3 length: 14
D gene: -
CDR3 protein: CSVVRQARGTEAFF
CDR3 DNA: TGCAGCGTTGTGAGGCAGGCGCGGGGCACTGAAGCTTTCTTT

clone size: -
J gene: TRBJ1-6
V gene: TRBV7-9
CDR3 length: 15
D gene: TRBD1
CDR3 protein: CASRSGDRARSPLHF
CDR3 DNA: TGTGCCAGCCGGAGCGGGGACAGGGCAAGATCACCCCTCCACTTT

clone size: few
J gene: TRBJ2-3
V gene: TRBV7-9
CDR3 length: 12
D gene: -
CDR3 protein: CASSFKPDTQYF
CDR3 DNA: TGTGCCAGCAGCTTTAAACCCGATACGCAGTATTTT

clone size: -
J gene: TRBJ2-7
V gene: TRBV19
CDR3 length: 15
D gene: -
CDR3 protein: CASGLVGHPTYEQYF
CDR3 DNA: TGTGCCAGTGGGCTGGTAGGACACCCGACCTACGAGCAGTACTTC

clone size: -
J gene: TRBJ2-5
V gene: TRBV4-3
CDR3 length: 13
D gene: -
CDR3 protein: CASSQVEGETQYF
CDR3 DNA: TGCGCCAGCAGCCAAGTCGAAGGGGAGACCCAGTACTTC

clone size: -
J gene: TRBJ1-3
V gene: TRBV5-1
CDR3 length: 15
D gene: -
CDR3 protein: CASSRDNYSGNTIYF
CDR3 DNA: TGCGCCAGCAGCCGGGACAATTACTCTGGAAACACCATATATTTT

clone size: -
J gene: TRBJ1-1
V gene: TRBV19
CDR3 length: 12
D gene: -
CDR3 protein: CASSIGFTEAFF
CDR3 DNA: TGTGCCAGTAGTATTGGGTTCACTGAAGCTTTCTTT

clone size: -
J gene: TRBJ2-5
V gene: TRBV13
CDR3 length: 14
D gene: TRBD2
CDR3 protein: CASSLAGGQETQYF
CDR3 DNA: TGTGCCAGCAGCTTAGCGGGGGGGCAAGAGACCCAGTACTTC

clone size: few
J gene: TRBJ2-5
V gene: TRBV14
CDR3 length: 11
D gene: -
CDR3 protein: CASSHQETQYF
CDR3 DNA: TGTGCCAGCAGCCACCAAGAGACCCAGTACTTC

clone size: -
J gene: TRBJ2-3
V gene: TRBV10-3
CDR3 length: 15
D gene: -
CDR3 protein: CAIRTDLARGDTQYF
CDR3 DNA: TGTGCCATCAGGACGGATTTAGCTCGGGGAGATACGCAGTATTTT

clone size: few
J gene: TRBJ2-7
V gene: TRBV19
CDR3 length: 13
D gene: TRBD1
CDR3 protein: CASSMGQGGEQYF
CDR3 DNA: TGTGCCAGTAGTATGGGACAGGGCGGCGAGCAGTACTTC

clone size: few
J gene: TRBJ2-5
V gene: TRBV6-1
CDR3 length: 13
D gene: -
CDR3 protein: CASSPGTQETQYF
CDR3 DNA: TGTGCCAGCAGTCCCGGGACCCAAGAGACCCAGTACTTC

clone size: -
J gene: TRBJ1-5
V gene: TRBV19
CDR3 length: 15
D gene: -
CDR3 protein: CASRAGHYSNQPQHF
CDR3 DNA: TGTGCCAGTAGGGCAGGACATTATAGCAATCAGCCCCAGCATTTT